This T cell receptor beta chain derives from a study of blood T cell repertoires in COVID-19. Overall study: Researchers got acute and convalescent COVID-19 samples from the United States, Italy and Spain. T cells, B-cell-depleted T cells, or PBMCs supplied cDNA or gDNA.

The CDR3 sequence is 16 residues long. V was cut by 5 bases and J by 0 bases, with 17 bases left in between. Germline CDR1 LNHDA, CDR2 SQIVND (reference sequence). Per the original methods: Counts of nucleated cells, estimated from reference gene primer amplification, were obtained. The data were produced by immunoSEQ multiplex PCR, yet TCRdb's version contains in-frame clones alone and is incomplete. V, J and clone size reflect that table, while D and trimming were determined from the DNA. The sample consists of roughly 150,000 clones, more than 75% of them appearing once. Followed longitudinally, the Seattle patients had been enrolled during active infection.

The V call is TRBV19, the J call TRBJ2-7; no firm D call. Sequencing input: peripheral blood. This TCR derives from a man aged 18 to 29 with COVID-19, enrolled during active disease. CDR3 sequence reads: CASSSRITIRSYEQYF. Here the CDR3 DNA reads TGTGCCAGTAGTTCACGGATCACTATCCGCTCCTACGAGCAGTACTTC.